One sample yielded the 32 T cell receptor beta chains listed below, sequenced in a study of shared clonotypes between healthy human individuals. The protocol was immunoSEQ multiplex PCR, while the TCRdb copy is restricted to in-frame clones and leaves out a portion. This table has about 700,000 clones, roughly nine tenths appearing once. Naive-designated CD8 cells lacked CD45RO, were positively enriched for CCR7, and omitted terminally differentiated effector memory CD45RA+ cells. The sequenced sample was naive CD8+ T cells sorted from blood. The receptors come from a man in his thirties or forties in good health.

The chain couples TRBV14 to TRBJ2-2; D gene uncertain. Germline V CDR1 and CDR2: SGHDN, FVKESK. The CDR3 consists of 12 residues. V was cut by 0 bases and J by 9 bases, with 5 bases left in between. This CDR3 is CASSQETRELFF. In DNA form, the CDR3 reads TGTGCCAGCAGCCAAGAAACTCGGGAGCTGTTTTTT.

This sequence joins TRBV5-5 and TRBJ2-7; either TRBD1 or TRBD2 may fit D (5 bases each). Germline V lookup: CDR1 SGHKS, CDR2 YYEKEE (reference sequence). Trimming left V 2 bases short and J 3 bases short, with 12 bases between. The CDR3 runs to 14 residues. CDR3 nucleotides: TGTGCCAGCAGCTTCTGGGACGGCGACTACGAGCAGTACTTC. As protein: CASSFWDGDYEQYF.

The V gene is TRBV28, the J gene TRBJ1-2, with a possible D match to TRBD1 (6 bases). Germline assignment: CDR1 MDHEN and CDR2 SYDVKM. This CDR3 contains 11 residues. V dropped 7 bases and J dropped 4 bases, with 7 bases sitting between them. This CDR3 is CASTGAYGYTF. The CDR3 DNA reads TGTGCCAGCACGGGGGCCTATGGCTACACCTTC.

The gene calls are TRBV5-1 and TRBJ1-4, with D unresolved. The ends were cut back, 2 bases at V and 8 bases at J, with 13 bases in the middle. The CDR3 length is 14 residues. Germline V gene data show CDR1 as SGHRS and CDR2 as YFSETQ. The CDR3 DNA is TGCGCCAGCAGCTTCTTGTCGCCGGGAGAAAAACTGTTTTTT. Amino acid sequence: CASSFLSPGEKLFF.

V and J are TRBV11-2 and TRBJ2-4; TRBD1 might be the D (5 bases). Germline-derived CDR1 and CDR2 are SGHAT and FQNNGV. The V end was cut by 5 bases, the J end by 6 bases, with 17 bases between. The CDR3 runs to 15 residues. Here the CDR3 reads CASSTTGPDVNIQYF. The CDR3 coding sequence is TGTGCCAGCAGCACAACAGGCCCTGATGTAAACATTCAGTACTTC.

V is TRBV5-1 and J is TRBJ2-3, with a weak D call TRBD2 (6 bases). Germline CDR1 SGHRS, CDR2 YFSETQ. V dropped 4 bases and J dropped 0 bases, with 15 bases sitting between them. The CDR3 covers 16 residues. The CDR3 nucleotides are TGCGCCAGCAGCCACCCAAGGGACTCTAGCACAGATACGCAGTATTTT. Encoded protein: CASSHPRDSSTDTQYF.

The rearrangement uses TRBV7-9 and TRBJ2-7, with TRBD1 as a possible D gene (6 bases). The CDR3 length is 19 residues. The germline CDR1 and CDR2 sequences are SEHNR and FQNEAQ (reference sequence). The ends were cut back, 5 bases at V and 0 bases at J, with 26 bases in the middle. CDR3 DNA: TGTGCCAGCAGCCTCAATAGACCCACGACAGGAATAAGCTCCTACGAGCAGTACTTC. Translated, it gives CASSLNRPTTGISSYEQYF. The full variable domain, with the rest looked up from reference TRBV7-9 and TRBJ2-7, is DTGVSQNPRHKITKRGQNVTFRCDPISEHNRLYWYRQTLGQGPEFLTYFQNEAQLEKSRLLSDRFSAERPKGSFSTLEIQRTEQGDSAMYLCASSLNRPTTGISSYEQYFGPGTRLTVT.

The chain employs TRBV27 and TRBJ2-3, with TRBD1 matching over 9 bases. CDR1 MNHEY and CDR2 SMNVEV come from the germline V gene (reference sequence). After removal of 3 bases from V and 2 bases from J, the junction contained 3 bases not matched to a gene. The CDR3 runs to 15 residues. The CDR3 region is CASSLRDRVTDTQYF. The CDR3 DNA is TGTGCCAGCAGTTTGAGGGACAGGGTCACAGATACGCAGTATTTT.

The genes are TRBV4-1 and TRBJ1-4; D uncertain. The CDR3 loop spans 14 amino acids. V shed 2 bases and J shed 7 bases, with 11 bases lying between them. Germline assignment: CDR1 MGHRA and CDR2 YSYEKL. CDR3: CASSQYNYGEKLFF. In nucleotides, the CDR3 is TGCGCCAGCAGCCAATACAATTACGGTGAAAAACTGTTTTTT.

The chain's CDR3 is CASSLGVNQPQHF. Written as DNA, the CDR3 is TGTGCCAGCAGTTTAGGGGTGAATCAGCCCCAGCATTTT. The chain is built from TRBV6-5 and TRBJ1-5; TRBD1 is a possible D gene (5 bases). V dropped 4 bases and J dropped 4 bases, with 8 bases sitting between them. Germline V gene sequence: CDR1 MNHEY, CDR2 SVGAGI. The CDR3 consists of 13 residues.

This chain connects TRBV7-6 to TRBJ2-7; tentatively, D is TRBD1 or TRBD2 (5 bases each). This CDR3 is 13 amino acids long. V gave up 4 bases and J gave up 3 bases, with 10 bases separating them. Per the germline V gene, CDR1 is SGHVS and CDR2 is FNYEAQ. In DNA form, the CDR3 reads TGTGCCAGCAGCTCTGGGGACGGCTACGAGCAGTACTTC. Amino acids: CASSSGDGYEQYF.

The chain couples TRBV9 to TRBJ2-5; D gene unclear. Trimming removed 2 bases from V and 7 bases from J, with 12 bases in between. This CDR3 comprises 13 residues. Germline V gene lookup returns CDR1 SGDLS and CDR2 YYNGEE. Here the CDR3 DNA reads TGTGCCAGCAGCGTCCTCCTACCTCGGACCCAGTACTTC. This translates into CASSVLLPRTQYF.

This rearrangement joins TRBV10-1 to TRBJ2-5; D not certain. The CDR3 spans 13 residues. The germline CDR1 and CDR2 sequences are WNHNN and SYGVQD (reference sequence). Trimming pared 1 base from V and 4 bases from J, leaving 7 bases between. The CDR3 sequence is CASSEWKGETQYF. CDR3 coding DNA: TGCGCCAGCAGTGAGTGGAAGGGAGAGACCCAGTACTTC.

This CDR3 is CAISPPPTSFFYEQYF. In DNA form, the CDR3 reads TGTGCCATCAGCCCGCCCCCGACTAGTTTTTTCTACGAGCAGTACTTC. The chain joins TRBV10-3 to TRBJ2-7, with D perhaps TRBD2 (6 bases). Trimming took off 6 bases at V and 3 bases at J, with 21 bases between the two ends. Germline assignment: CDR1 ENHRY and CDR2 SYGVKD. CDR3 length: 16 amino acids.

The chain joins TRBV5-1 to TRBJ1-4, with 8 nucleotides matching TRBD1. In germline, CDR1 is SGHRS, CDR2 YFSETQ. The CDR3 extends over 19 amino acids. Germline trimming cut 0 bases from V and 5 bases from J; bases unmatched to any gene: 15. The CDR3 loop is CASSLAYLPRTGRNEKLFF. The CDR3 nucleotides are TGCGCCAGCAGCTTGGCCTATCTCCCTCGGACAGGGCGGAATGAAAAACTGTTTTTT.

The CDR3 is CASSMAGLPLNEQFF. In DNA, the CDR3 is TGTGCCAGTAGTATGGCGGGGCTGCCCCTGAATGAGCAGTTCTTC. The chain employs TRBV19 and TRBJ2-1, with D possibly matching TRBD2 (6 bases). The germline V and J ends were trimmed by 3 bases and 7 bases, with 16 bases remaining between them. CDR1 and CDR2 from the germline V gene are LNHDA and SQIVND (reference sequence). The CDR3 runs 15 residues. Complete variable domain (other parts from reference TRBV19 and TRBJ2-1): DGGITQSPKYLFRKEGQNVTLSCEQNLNHDAMYWYRQDPGQGLRLIYYSQIVNDFQKGDIAEGYSVSREKKESFPLTVTSAQKNPTAFYLCASSMAGLPLNEQFFGPGTRLTVL.

The chain links TRBV14 to TRBJ1-1, with a weak D call TRBD1 (5 bases). V lost 4 bases to trimming and J lost 5 bases, with 11 bases between them. The CDR3 spans 13 residues. The germline CDR1 and CDR2 sequences are SGHDN and FVKESK. CDR3 DNA: TGTGCCAGCAGCCTGGGGGGTTGGACTGAAGCTTTCTTT. It encodes CASSLGGWTEAFF.

This chain connects TRBV28 to TRBJ2-6; D is possibly TRBD2 (5 bases). Looked up from germline, CDR1 is MDHEN and CDR2 is SYDVKM. V was cut by 2 bases and J by 4 bases, with 15 bases left in between. The CDR3 covers 17 residues. The CDR3 loop reads CASSLEGLGRGANVLTF. CDR3 nucleotides: TGTGCCAGCAGTTTAGAAGGACTGGGAAGGGGGGCCAACGTCCTGACTTTC.

On this clone: Other DNA variants within this sample encode the same CDR3. The chain has TRBV4-1 and TRBJ2-7; 10 bases line up with TRBD2. CDR3 size: 15 residues. Germline V gene sequence: CDR1 MGHRA, CDR2 YSYEKL. The J segment lost 4 bases and the V segment lost 1 base, leaving 4 bases of the junction unmatched. The CDR3 protein is CASSQALAGAYEQYF. CDR3 sequence (DNA): TGCGCCAGCAGCCAAGCGCTAGCGGGGGCTTACGAGCAGTACTTC.

The rearrangement uses TRBV4-1 and TRBJ2-3; the match to TRBD2 covers 10 bases. This CDR3 is 13 amino acids long. V lost 10 bases to trimming and J lost 4 bases; unmatched junction nucleotides: 5. CDR1 is MGHRA and CDR2 is YSYEKL in the germline V gene. The CDR3 protein is CATHGLAADTQYF. CDR3 DNA sequence: TGCGCCACCCACGGACTAGCGGCAGATACGCAGTATTTT.

V gene TRBV7-2 combines with J gene TRBJ2-5; D might be TRBD1 (6 bases). The CDR3 length is 15 residues. The germline V gene has CDR1 SGHTA and CDR2 FQGNSA. V lost 4 bases and J lost 5, with 17 bases in between. CDR3 nucleotides: TGTGCCAGCAGCTCTGATTCGGGACACCGGGAGACCCAGTACTTC. Amino acid sequence: CASSSDSGHRETQYF.

This clone was picked up many times. This chain uses TRBV7-8 with TRBJ2-3, with a possible D match to TRBD2 (6 bases). The CDR3 sequence is 16 residues long. Germline-derived CDR1 and CDR2 are SGHVS and FQNEAQ. V lost 1 base and J 2 bases, leaving 13 bases between the germline ends. CDR3 residues: CASSLVAGGNTDTQYF. CDR3 in DNA: TGTGCCAGCAGCTTAGTTGCTGGCGGGAACACAGATACGCAGTATTTT.

The genes are TRBV16 and TRBJ2-7; TRBD1 aligns across 9 bases. CDR1 is KGHSY, CDR2 FQNENV, per germline. This CDR3 spans 13 amino acids. The V segment lost 2 bases and the J segment 4 bases; nucleotides outside the gene matches: 0. This CDR3 reads CASSQGTGYEQYF. The CDR3 bases are TGTGCCAGCAGCCAAGGGACAGGGTACGAGCAGTACTTC.

In this sample, this clone turned up once. This chain uses TRBV30 with TRBJ1-1, with a weak D call TRBD1 (6 bases). The V gene lost 3 bases and the J gene lost 7 bases, with 18 bases spanning the gap. This CDR3 comprises 14 residues. Looked up from germline, CDR1 is GTSNPN and CDR2 is SVGIG (reference sequence). The CDR3 nucleotides read TGTGCCTGGAGCTTAGGGGGGGGCGGCGGTGAAGCTTTCTTT. Protein: CAWSLGGGGGEAFF. Based on the CDR3 plus reference TRBV30 and TRBJ1-1, the full variable domain is SQTIHQWPATLVQPVGSPLSLECTVEGTSNPNLYWYRQAAGRGLQLLFYSVGIGQISSEVPQNLSASRPQDRQFILSSKKLLLSDSGFYLCAWSLGGGGGEAFFGQGTRLTVV.

The chain uses TRBV7-8 and TRBJ2-5; 8 bases match TRBD2. Germline V gives CDR1 SGHVS, CDR2 FQNEAQ. V lost 1 base to trimming and J lost 4 bases; unmatched junction nucleotides: 2. The CDR3 runs to 14 residues. The DNA for the CDR3 is TGTGCCAGCAGCTTAGTCGCGGGGGGAGAGACCCAGTACTTC. This gives the protein CASSLVAGGETQYF.

The chain has TRBV4-1 and TRBJ1-1, with TRBD1 as a possible D gene (5 bases). Looked up from germline, CDR1 is MGHRA and CDR2 is YSYEKL. The CDR3 sequence is 15 residues long. Trimming stripped 1 base from V and 4 bases from J, with 13 bases between. CDR3 in DNA: TGCGCCAGCAGCCAAGGATCGTTAGGGGTCACTGAAGCTTTCTTT. Protein: CASSQGSLGVTEAFF.

The genes are TRBV27 and TRBJ2-2; D may correspond to TRBD1 or TRBD2 (7 bases each). CDR3 size: 15 residues. The ends were cut back, 0 bases at V and 4 bases at J, with 9 bases in the middle. The germline V gene has CDR1 MNHEY and CDR2 SMNVEV (reference sequence). The CDR3 DNA is TGTGCCAGCAGTTTATCCAGGGGGGGCACCGGGGAGCTGTTTTTT. Amino acid sequence: CASSLSRGGTGELFF.

About this clone: Other DNA sequences in this specimen translate into the identical CDR3. The rearrangement links TRBV27 to TRBJ2-1; 7 bases line up with TRBD2. The germline V gene has CDR1 MNHEY and CDR2 SMNVEV (reference sequence). V dropped 3 bases and J dropped 5; count of bases not matched to a gene: 4. The length of the CDR3 is 14 residues. CDR3 protein: CASSFPGGHNEQFF. CDR3 DNA sequence: TGTGCCAGCAGTTTCCCGGGAGGCCACAATGAGCAGTTCTTC.

The rearrangement joins TRBV19 to TRBJ2-5; 9 positions agree with TRBD1. In germline, CDR1 is LNHDA, CDR2 SQIVND (reference sequence). This CDR3 comprises 15 residues. After removal of 9 bases from V and 1 base from J, the junction contained 9 bases not matched to a gene. The CDR3 reads CASRDRDIVQETQYF. The CDR3 region has the DNA TGTGCCAGCCGGGACAGGGATATCGTCCAAGAGACCCAGTACTTC. The whole variable domain, filled in from reference TRBV19 and TRBJ2-5, reads DGGITQSPKYLFRKEGQNVTLSCEQNLNHDAMYWYRQDPGQGLRLIYYSQIVNDFQKGDIAEGYSVSREKKESFPLTVTSAQKNPTAFYLCASRDRDIVQETQYFGPGTRLLVL.

V usage is TRBV5-1 and J usage is TRBJ2-7; D gene ambiguous. The V gene's germline CDR1 is SGHRS and CDR2 YFSETQ. V lost 2 bases, J lost 2 bases, and 14 bases lay in between. The CDR3 consists of 15 residues. CDR3 coding DNA: TGCGCCAGCAGCTTAAACGAGGCCCCTCCCTACGAGCAGTACTTC. As protein: CASSLNEAPPYEQYF.

V gene TRBV7-3 combines with J gene TRBJ1-5; TRBD1 might be the D (5 bases). V lost 2 bases and J 7 bases, leaving 9 bases between the germline ends. Germline-derived CDR1 and CDR2 are SGHTA and FQGTGA. The CDR3 spans 13 residues. CDR3 sequence (DNA): TGTGCCAGCAGCTTAGCTCGGGGGCAGCCCCAGCATTTT. Amino acid sequence: CASSLARGQPQHF.

V gene TRBV5-6 combines with J gene TRBJ2-3; 11 bases are shared with TRBD2. V dropped 5 bases and J dropped 2; count of bases not matched to a gene: 7. Germline V CDR1 and CDR2: SGHDT, YYEEEE. This CDR3 is built from 16 residues. The CDR3 nucleotides are TGTGCCAGCAGTTATACTAGCGGGGGACACACAGATACGCAGTATTTT. It specifies CASSYTSGGHTDTQYF. Full variable domain (outside the CDR3, taken from reference TRBV5-6 and TRBJ2-3): DAGVTQSPTHLIKTRGQQVTLRCSPKSGHDTVSWYQQALGQGPQFIFQYYEEEERQRGNFPDRFSGHQFPNYSSELNVNALLLGDSALYLCASSYTSGGHTDTQYFGPGTRLTVL.